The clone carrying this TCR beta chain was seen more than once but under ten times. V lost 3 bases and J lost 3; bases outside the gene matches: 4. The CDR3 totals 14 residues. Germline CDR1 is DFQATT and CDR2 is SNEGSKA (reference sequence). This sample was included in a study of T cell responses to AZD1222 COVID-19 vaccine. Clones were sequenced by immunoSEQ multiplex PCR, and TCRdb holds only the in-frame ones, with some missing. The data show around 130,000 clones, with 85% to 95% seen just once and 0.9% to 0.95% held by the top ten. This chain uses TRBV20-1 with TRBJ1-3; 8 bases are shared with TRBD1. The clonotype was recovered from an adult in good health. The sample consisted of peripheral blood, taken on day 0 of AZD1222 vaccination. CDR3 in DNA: TGCAGTGCTAGTGGCAGGGGGCATGGAAACACCATATATTTT. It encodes CSASGRGHGNTIYF.